The clone carrying this T cell receptor (beta chain) has only a few counts. Some clones are missing from TCRdb's copy, which holds only in-frame ones; the method was immunoSEQ multiplex PCR. The data show fewer than 150,000 clones, roughly four fifths seen once. Cohorts were based on clinical histories the participants reported. Donors in Cohort 3 who had recovered were those with two negative PCRs, healthcare professional clearance, or resolution of their symptoms. The CDR3 totals 14 residues. The germline gives CDR1 GTSNPN, CDR2 SVGIG (reference sequence). Trimming stripped 3 bases from V and 4 bases from J, with 15 bases between. The source of the sample is a study of blood T cell repertoires in COVID-19. Across the whole study: Samples came from the United States, Italy and Spain, spanning acute and convalescent COVID-19.

The source of this sequence is a man aged 25 to 40 who had recovered from COVID-19. The gene calls are TRBV30 and TRBJ1-2, with D uncertain. The sequenced material came from PBMCs or T cells enriched from blood (not recorded which). DNA of the CDR3: TGTGCCTGGAGCCTAACCGCGGCTGGCTATGGCTACACCTTC. Its translation: CAWSLTAAGYGYTF.